This TCR beta chain originates from a study of glioma-infiltrating T cells. General observations from the study: Only very few CDR3 sequences appeared in both tissue and blood.

The iRepertoire nested amplicon-rescue multiplex PCR amplified TCR alpha and beta CDR3s from RNA. MiXCR, applied by TCRdb to the multiplex PCR reads, yields one record per CDR3 protein. The sample has about 99,000 distinct CDR3 sequences, about 30% seen once. As concerns this clonotype: Its specificity is not known. Being one base from a much bigger clone, this may be a read error.

The CDR3 has 15 residues. Germline CDR1 ENHRY, CDR2 SYGVKD. The V and J ends lost 3 bases and 0 bases respectively, with 10 bases between them. This chain connects TRBV10-3 to TRBJ2-3; D unclear. The TCR originated in a human donor with low-grade glioma or glioblastoma, undergoing nonglioma brain surgery, or in good health (not recorded which). Sequenced: glioma tissue, nonneoplastic brain tissue, or PBMCs (not recorded which). CDR3 DNA: TGTGCCATCAGTGAATCAAGCACTAGCACAGATACGCAGTATTTT. Protein sequence: CAISESSTSTDTQYF.